The subject of this entry is one T cell receptor beta chain. These data are taken from a study of blood T cell repertoires in COVID-19. The assay was immunoSEQ multiplex PCR, and TCRdb's table has in-frame clones only and misses some. The table includes 100,000 to 150,000 clones, approximately 90% detected once. CDR1 MGHRA and CDR2 YSYEKL come from the germline V gene. The CDR3 consists of 14 residues. Trimming removed 1 base from V and 4 bases from J, with 7 bases in between. This receptor was obtained from a man in his 60s with COVID-19, enrolled during active disease. Sequencing was done on a sample of peripheral blood. V usage is TRBV4-1 and J usage is TRBJ1-4, with unresolved D. The CDR3 protein is CASSQAQLNEKLFF. The CDR3 region has the DNA TGCGCCAGCAGCCAAGCACAGCTTAATGAAAAACTGTTTTTT.